This TCR beta chain is from a study of T cell changes during pregnancy in multiple sclerosis. Germline V lookup: CDR1 SGHNT, CDR2 YYREEE (reference sequence). V lost 4 bases to trimming and J lost 9 bases; unmatched junction nucleotides: 12. This CDR3 has 16 residues. The data were produced by immunoSEQ multiplex PCR, yet TCRdb's version contains in-frame clones alone and is incomplete. The table includes 45,000 to 50,000 clones, about 94% detected once. This chain uses TRBV5-4 with TRBJ1-6; 8 positions agree with TRBD1. This sequence was found in a female donor with multiple sclerosis, enrolled in a pregnancy study. The source was CD8+ T cells from peripheral blood mononuclear cells, collected in the first trimester of pregnancy. The CDR3 spells CASSMDRAGEGSPLHF. The DNA of the CDR3 is TGTGCCAGCAGCATGGACAGGGCCGGTGAAGGTTCACCCCTCCACTTT. The complete variable domain, with remaining parts taken from reference TRBV5-4 and TRBJ1-6, reads ETGVTQSPTHLIKTRGQQVTLRCSSQSGHNTVSWYQQALGQGPQFIFQYYREEENGRGNFPPRFSGLQFPNYSSELNVNALELDDSALYLCASSMDRAGEGSPLHFGNGTRLTVT.